This note documents a single T cell receptor (beta chain) sequence. This clonotype was counted only a few times. Its binding antigen is unknown. Per-base quality was not reported, and no clone a single base away is much larger than it. This record comes from a study of CD8 T cells in ankylosing spondylitis (dated by TCRdb to about 2017). Looking at the study overall: The study profiled T cell receptor beta repertoires in healthy donors and ankylosing spondylitis patients to find disease-linked TCR variants. The full study cohort comprised 25 ankylosing spondylitis patients and over 95 healthy donors. Peripheral blood samples were taken, and synovial fluid was additionally collected from ankylosing spondylitis patients.

TCRdb records Illumina HiSeq 2500 as the sequencer. TCR beta libraries were prepared by quantitative 5'-RACE with molecular barcodes. On the study's bioinformatics: Disease-linked TCR variants were identified with a new computational method built on a probabilistic model of VDJ rearrangement. TCRdb reworked the public reads: Q25 trimming with fastp, MiXCR clone assembly, productive beta chains retained. Rows are combined by CDR3 protein, so each entry shows the most common genes and DNA. TCRdb, not the original authors, processed these V and J calls. The sample records about 140,000 distinct CDR3 sequences, roughly 8.3% of which are singletons. 6% to 9.5% of the sample lies in the top ten. Broader findings and caveats from the paper: According to the report, matched synovial fluid samples from ankylosing spondylitis patients were significantly enriched for the disease-linked clones. A TCR beta motif of fewer than 10 highly homologous amino acid variants appeared characteristic of blood from ankylosing spondylitis patients. Some TCR beta motif variants had previously been reported in synovial fluid and blood of reactive arthritis patients, which suggested common disease-initiation mechanisms. The disease-linked clones had a CD8+ phenotype and were found at relatively low frequencies in peripheral blood.

Synovial fluid samples were paired with blood samples taken from the same ankylosing spondylitis patients. The CDR3 numbers 12 residues from cysteine through phenylalanine. The only DNA kept is the CDR3, 36 bases in frame from the first base. Between the V and J ends, shortened by 4 bases and 14 bases respectively, the junction contains 12 bases. For CDR1 and CDR2, the germline V gene lists SGHTA and FQGNSA. This receptor was identified in a male donor with ankylosing spondylitis. This chain joins TRBV7-2 to TRBJ1-6; TRBD1 might be the D gene, on 5 matching bases. Sequencing used synovial fluid, either unsorted or a sorted T cell fraction (not recorded which). The CDR3 region has the sequence CASSWGGEALHF. The DNA sequence is as follows: TGTGCCAGCAGCTGGGGGGGGGAAGCCCTCCACTTT.